The rows below give T cell receptor beta chains drawn from one sample of a study of post-analysis software for immune sequencing data. Each CDR3 protein gets one entry after TCRdb re-called the PCR reads with MiXCR. The sample gives hundreds of thousands of distinct CDR3 sequences, about 27% of which show up once; around 0.56% is in the top ten. The specimen was blood. The source of these receptors is a girl aged 10-17 years with multiple sclerosis. The CDR3 runs from the conserved cysteine through the conserved F or W. Fields, in order: J gene, clone size, V gene, D gene, CDR3 protein. A D gene is named only where the DNA matches it firmly. Size tells how often a clone was seen (once, few, many) or the class of an expanded clone, and some rows leave it out.

j_gene: TRBJ1-5; abundance: .; v_gene: TRBV20-1; d_gene: .; CDR3aa: CSAHDGSAQHF
j_gene: TRBJ2-1; abundance: few; v_gene: TRBV20-1; d_gene: TRBD1; CDR3aa: CSGDRAQYNEQFF
j_gene: TRBJ1-2; abundance: .; v_gene: TRBV28; d_gene: .; CDR3aa: CASSTGSFPINYGYTF
j_gene: TRBJ2-3; abundance: few; v_gene: TRBV12-3/TRBV12-4; d_gene: .; CDR3aa: CASSLEVAQYF
j_gene: TRBJ2-7; abundance: .; v_gene: TRBV12-3/TRBV12-4; d_gene: .; CDR3aa: CASSIRHGNTYEQYF
j_gene: TRBJ1-6; abundance: .; v_gene: TRBV6-6; d_gene: .; CDR3aa: CASRDRSSYNSPLHF
j_gene: TRBJ2-5; abundance: few; v_gene: TRBV2; d_gene: .; CDR3aa: CASSEGRQEIETQYF
j_gene: TRBJ2-1; abundance: .; v_gene: TRBV20-1; d_gene: TRBD2; CDR3aa: CSAGGALAGGYNEQFF
j_gene: TRBJ2-5; abundance: .; v_gene: TRBV9; d_gene: .; CDR3aa: CASSVQPGAAQETQYF
j_gene: TRBJ1-2; abundance: .; v_gene: TRBV13; d_gene: .; CDR3aa: CASSLGISEGDGYTF
j_gene: TRBJ1-2; abundance: .; v_gene: TRBV6-1; d_gene: .; CDR3aa: CASSERRLWGYTF
j_gene: TRBJ1-4; abundance: few; v_gene: TRBV7-2; d_gene: .; CDR3aa: CASSLIAEGRREKLFF
j_gene: TRBJ2-7; abundance: few; v_gene: TRBV7-2; d_gene: .; CDR3aa: CASSLDIGGVSREQYF
j_gene: TRBJ2-1; abundance: .; v_gene: TRBV4-3; d_gene: TRBD2; CDR3aa: CASSQDSGRDEQFF
j_gene: TRBJ1-5; abundance: few; v_gene: TRBV12-3/TRBV12-4; d_gene: .; CDR3aa: CASSLSGTYNQPQHF
j_gene: TRBJ2-7; abundance: few; v_gene: TRBV28; d_gene: .; CDR3aa: CASGILWGYWTPTYEQYF
j_gene: TRBJ2-3; abundance: few; v_gene: TRBV29-1; d_gene: TRBD2; CDR3aa: CSVGTSGGTDTQYF